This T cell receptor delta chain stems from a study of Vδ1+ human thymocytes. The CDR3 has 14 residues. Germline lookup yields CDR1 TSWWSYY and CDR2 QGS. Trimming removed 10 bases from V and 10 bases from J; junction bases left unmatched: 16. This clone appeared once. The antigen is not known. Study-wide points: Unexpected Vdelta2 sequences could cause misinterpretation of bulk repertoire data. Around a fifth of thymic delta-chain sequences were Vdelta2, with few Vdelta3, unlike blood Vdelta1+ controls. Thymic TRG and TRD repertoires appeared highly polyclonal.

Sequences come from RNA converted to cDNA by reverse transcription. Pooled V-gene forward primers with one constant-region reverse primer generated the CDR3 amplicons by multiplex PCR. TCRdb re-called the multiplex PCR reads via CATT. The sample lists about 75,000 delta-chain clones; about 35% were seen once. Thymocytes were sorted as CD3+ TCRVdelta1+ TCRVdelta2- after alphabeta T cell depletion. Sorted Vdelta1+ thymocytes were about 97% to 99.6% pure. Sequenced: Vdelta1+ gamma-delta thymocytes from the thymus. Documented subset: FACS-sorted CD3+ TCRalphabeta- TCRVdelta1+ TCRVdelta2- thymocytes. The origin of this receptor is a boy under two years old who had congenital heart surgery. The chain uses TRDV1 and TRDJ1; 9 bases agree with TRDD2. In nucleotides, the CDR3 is TGTGCTCATAGTGAAGGCCTTCCTACCGCAGGACTCATCTTT. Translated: CAHSEGLPTAGLIF.